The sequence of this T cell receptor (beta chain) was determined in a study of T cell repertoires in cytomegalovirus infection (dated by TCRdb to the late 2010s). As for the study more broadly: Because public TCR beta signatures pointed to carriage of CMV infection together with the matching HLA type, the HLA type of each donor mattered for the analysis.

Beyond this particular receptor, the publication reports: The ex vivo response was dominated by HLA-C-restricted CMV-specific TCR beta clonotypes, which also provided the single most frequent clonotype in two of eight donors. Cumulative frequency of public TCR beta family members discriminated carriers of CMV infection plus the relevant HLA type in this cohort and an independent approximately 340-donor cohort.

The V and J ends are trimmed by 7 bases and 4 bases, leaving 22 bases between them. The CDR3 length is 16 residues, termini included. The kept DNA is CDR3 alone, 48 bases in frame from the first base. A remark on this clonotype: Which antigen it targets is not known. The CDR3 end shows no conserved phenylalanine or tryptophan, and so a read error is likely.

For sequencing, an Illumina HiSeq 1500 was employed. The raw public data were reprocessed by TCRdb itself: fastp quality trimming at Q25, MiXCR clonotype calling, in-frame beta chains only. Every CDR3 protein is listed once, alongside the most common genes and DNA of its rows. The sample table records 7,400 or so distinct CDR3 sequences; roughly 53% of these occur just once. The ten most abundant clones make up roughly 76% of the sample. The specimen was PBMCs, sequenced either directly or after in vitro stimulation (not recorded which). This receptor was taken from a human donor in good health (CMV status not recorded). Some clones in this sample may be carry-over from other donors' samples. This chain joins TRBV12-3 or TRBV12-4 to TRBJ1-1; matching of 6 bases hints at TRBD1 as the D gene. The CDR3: CASILRGSKQGTEAFL. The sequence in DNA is TGTGCCAGCATCCTAAGGGGTTCCAAACAGGGCACTGAAGCTTTCTTG.